This TCR beta chain was recovered during a study of T cells after posttransplantation cyclophosphamide. Whole-study results and caveats: Recipient CMV seropositivity and CMV reactivation strongly tracked TRB clonality. Blood and skin or GI T cell repertoires showed limited TRB overlap. Later post-transplant blood repertoires were often dominated by donor CD8+ memory clones.

Comment on this clone: Its specificity is unknown.

Treatment was busulfan-fludarabine conditioning, a marrow graft, and cyclophosphamide on days +3 and +4. Germline V gene sequence: CDR1 MDHEN, CDR2 SYDVKM. The CDR3 totals 14 residues. Deletions cut 5 bases from V and 4 bases from J, with 13 bases between. Sequencing used immunoSEQ multiplex PCR; TCRdb keeps in-frame clones, though not all of them. The profile covers tens of thousands of clones, with less than 95% appearing a single time and 2.5% taken by the ten largest. The clonotype comes from a male patient in his sixties who received an allogeneic stem cell transplant from a related donor and was CMV-positive. The graft donor may have contributed some T cells. The sequencing here drew on PBMCs, taken roughly 59 days after allogeneic stem cell transplant with posttransplant cyclophosphamide. The chain carries TRBV28 and TRBJ2-3; perhaps TRBD1 as D (7 bases). The CDR3: CASSQGGYADTQYF. CDR3 nucleotide sequence: TGTGCCAGCAGTCAGGGGGGATACGCAGATACGCAGTATTTT.